This TCR beta chain was retrieved from a study of post-analysis software for immune sequencing data. The overall study: Relapsing-remitting, secondary progressive and progressive-relapsing courses of multiple sclerosis were included. Study conclusions and caveats: TRBV5-6, TRBV5-1 and TRBV20-1 belonged to a set of a handful of TRBV segments that were more frequent in patients than controls. Significantly decreased normalized Chao1 diversity was recorded for multiple sclerosis patients relative to controls.

This clonotype has only a few counts. Its target is unknown. Included in the TCR beta cDNA libraries were unique molecular identifiers. TCRdb fed the PCR reads into MiXCR, producing one record per CDR3 protein. The data contain roughly 580,000 distinct CDR3 sequences, around 44% of them singletons. Germline CDR1 and CDR2: SQVTM and ANQGSEA. This CDR3 is built from 13 residues. The chain joins TRBV29-1 to TRBJ2-5; 11 bases are shared with TRBD1. The J call may be mistaken, given a closer DNA end match to TRBJ2-7. The sequenced sample consisted of blood. The receptor was isolated from a girl between 10 and 17 years old with multiple sclerosis. CDR3 amino acids: CSGGTGGPYEQYF. The CDR3 DNA follows: TGCAGCGGAGGGACAGGGGGTCCCTACGAGCAGTACTTC.